A single sample gave rise to the 30 T cell receptor beta chains below, sequenced in a study of T cell responses to AZD1222 COVID-19 vaccine. Clones were sequenced by immunoSEQ multiplex PCR, and TCRdb holds only the in-frame ones, with some missing. This table holds more than 150,000 clones, around 89% found once. The material sequenced was peripheral blood, taken on day 0 of AZD1222 vaccination. The source of these receptors is an adult in good health.

V gene TRBV5-1 combines with J gene TRBJ2-5; TRBD2 matches at 10 bases. Losses at the gene ends were 2 bases for V and 3 bases for J; bases not matched to a gene: 4. This CDR3 comprises 15 residues. Per the germline V gene, CDR1 is SGHRS and CDR2 is YFSETQ. CDR3 nucleotides: TGCGCCAGCAGCTTCACTAGCGGGGTAAAAGAGACCCAGTACTTC. Translation: CASSFTSGVKETQYF.

CDR3 amino acids: CASSPTGVSTDTQYF. For the CDR3, the DNA is TGTGCCAGCAGCCCGACAGGGGTGAGCACAGATACGCAGTATTTT. This chain connects TRBV14 to TRBJ2-3; 8 bases map to TRBD1. The CDR3 sequence is 15 residues long. With 4 bases clipped from V and 0 bases from J, the junction kept 3 bases outside the gene matches. CDR1 and CDR2 (germline): SGHDN, FVKESK.

The V and J genes are TRBV6-5 and TRBJ1-6; a possible D gene is TRBD1 (5 bases). V was shortened by 6 bases and J by 7 bases, with 16 bases between the two germline ends. From germline, CDR1 is MNHEY and CDR2 SVGAGI. The CDR3 spans 15 residues. CDR3 nucleotide sequence: TGTGCCAGCAGCCCCGGGGGGGAAACGAATTCACCCCTCCACTTT. It codes for CASSPGGETNSPLHF.

The CDR3 reads CASSFSRAPRETQYF. The DNA of the CDR3 is TGTGCCAGCAGTTTTTCCAGGGCCCCTAGGGAGACCCAGTACTTC. This chain connects TRBV2 to TRBJ2-5; D is perhaps TRBD1 (5 bases). CDR1 SNHLY and CDR2 FYNNEI come from the germline V gene. The V end lost 5 bases, the J end lost 5 bases, and 18 bases lay between the germline ends. The CDR3 length is 15 residues. Full variable domain (missing parts from reference TRBV2 and TRBJ2-5): EPEVTQTPSHQVTQMGQEVILRCVPISNHLYFYWYRQILGQKVEFLVSFYNNEISEKSEIFDDQFSVERPDGSNFTLKIRSTKLEDSAMYFCASSFSRAPRETQYFGPGTRLLVL.

The chain links TRBV5-1 to TRBJ1-5, with 8 nucleotides matching TRBD1. The length of the CDR3 is 19 residues. CDR1 SGHRS and CDR2 YFSETQ come from the germline V gene. Trimming took 0 bases from V and 0 from J; bases not matched to a gene: 11. The CDR3 sequence: CASSLGSGTGGNSNQPQHF. The CDR3 DNA follows: TGCGCCAGCAGCTTGGGAAGCGGTACAGGGGGGAATAGCAATCAGCCCCAGCATTTT.

This clone showed up just once. This sequence joins TRBV9 and TRBJ1-3, with D unclear. The V end was cut by 2 bases, the J end by 0 bases, with 12 bases between. The CDR3 length is 16 residues. Germline values: CDR1 SGDLS, CDR2 YYNGEE. CDR3: CASSVRDQSSGNTIYF. CDR3 in DNA: TGTGCCAGCAGCGTCCGAGACCAAAGCTCTGGAAACACCATATATTTT. The whole variable domain, filled in from reference TRBV9 and TRBJ1-3, reads DSGVTQTPKHLITATGQRVTLRCSPRSGDLSVYWYQQSLDQGLQFLIQYYNGEERAKGNILERFSAQQFPDLHSELNLSSLELGDSALYFCASSVRDQSSGNTIYFGEGSWLTVV.

The V gene is TRBV5-4, the J gene TRBJ2-6; D unclear. V gave up 4 bases and J gave up 2 bases, with 10 bases separating them. This CDR3 region has 15 residues. CDR1 SGHNT and CDR2 YYREEE come from the germline V gene (reference sequence). The CDR3 loop is CASSVAVPGANVLTF. The CDR3 DNA is TGTGCCAGCAGCGTTGCAGTCCCTGGGGCCAACGTCCTGACTTTC. Using reference TRBV5-4 and TRBJ2-6 for the parts outside the CDR3, the full variable domain is ETGVTQSPTHLIKTRGQQVTLRCSSQSGHNTVSWYQQALGQGPQFIFQYYREEENGRGNFPPRFSGLQFPNYSSELNVNALELDDSALYLCASSVAVPGANVLTFGAGSRLTVL.

V usage is TRBV21-1 and J usage is TRBJ1-5; TRBD1 was called by the table and not checked on the DNA. TRBV21-1 is a recognized pseudogene. The CDR3 loop spans 16 amino acids. CDR3 protein: CASSARDRGRDQPQHF. CDR3 nucleotide sequence: TGTGCCAGCAGCGCCCGGGACAGGGGTAGGGATCAGCCCCAGCATTTT.

This chain connects TRBV19 to TRBJ1-6; 8 bases align to TRBD1. The CDR3 loop spans 15 amino acids. Germline CDR1 and CDR2: LNHDA and SQIVND (reference sequence). V shed 5 bases, J shed 5 bases, and the junction held 5 bases outside the gene matches. In DNA form, the CDR3 reads TGTGCCAGTAGTCTCTCGACAGGGGATAATTCACCCCTCCACTTT. It specifies CASSLSTGDNSPLHF.

This clone appeared a single time. The DNA for the CDR3 is TGTGCCAGCAGTTACTCCGACAGGTTAGATGGCTACACCTTC. This sequence encodes CASSYSDRLDGYTF. V is TRBV6-6 and J is TRBJ1-2; tentatively, D is TRBD1 (6 bases). This CDR3 has 14 amino acids. CDR1 MNHNY and CDR2 SVGAGI come from the germline V gene (reference sequence). V lost 0 bases and J 6 bases, leaving 11 bases between the germline ends.

The chain has TRBV6-5 and TRBJ1-3; D gene ambiguous. CDR1 MNHEY and CDR2 SVGAGI come from the germline V gene. The V end lost 2 bases, the J end lost 0 bases, and 11 bases lay between the germline ends. This CDR3 spans 16 amino acids. CDR3 region: CASSYGQAPSGNTIYF. The DNA for the CDR3 is TGTGCCAGCAGTTACGGGCAGGCCCCCTCTGGAAACACCATATATTTT.

The CDR3 DNA sequence: TGTGCCAGCACAACAGCTGGAAACACCATATATTTT. Its translation is CASTTAGNTIYF. V usage is TRBV12-3 or TRBV12-4 and J usage is TRBJ1-3; no clear D. The CDR3 is 12 residues long. V lost 7 bases to trimming and J lost 2 bases, with 6 bases between them.

This clone was observed once. The CDR3 reads CASSVENTGELFF. CDR3 DNA: TGTGCCAGCAGTGTGGAGAACACCGGGGAGCTGTTTTTT. The gene calls are TRBV2 and TRBJ2-2, with D unresolved. The V end lost 4 bases, the J end lost 1 base, and 4 bases lay between the germline ends. Germline V gene lookup returns CDR1 SNHLY and CDR2 FYNNEI. There are 13 residues in the CDR3.

The chain carries TRBV6-1 and TRBJ2-5; 7 bases align to TRBD2. The CDR3 is 15 residues long. Germline V gene data show CDR1 as MNHNS and CDR2 as SASEGT. J lost 2 bases, V lost 2 bases, and 5 bases had no gene match. In DNA form, the CDR3 reads TGTGCCAGCAGTGAATCGTTGGGACTACAAGAGACCCAGTACTTC. The encoded protein is CASSESLGLQETQYF.

The chain uses TRBV6-2 or TRBV6-3 and TRBJ1-1; maybe TRBD1 (6 bases). The CDR3 sequence is 14 residues long. V lost 2 bases to trimming and J lost 8 bases, with 15 bases between them. CDR1 and CDR2 (germline): MNHEY, SVGEGT. The CDR3 loop reads CASSYPGQTSEAFF. The CDR3 DNA reads as TGTGCCAGCAGTTACCCAGGACAGACTTCCGAAGCTTTCTTT.

In its sample, this clone was seen once. The gene calls are TRBV2 and TRBJ2-7, with 9 bases matching TRBD1. This CDR3 region has 13 residues. Germline V lookup: CDR1 SNHLY, CDR2 FYNNEI. V lost 6 bases to trimming and J lost 7 bases; unmatched junction nucleotides: 7. The CDR3 loop is CASSIRTGDEQYF. CDR3 DNA: TGTGCCAGCAGCATACGGACAGGGGATGAGCAGTACTTC.

The chain couples TRBV24-1 to TRBJ2-1, with 7 bases identical to TRBD1. Germline V gene data show CDR1 as KGHDR and CDR2 as SFDVKD. J lost 1 base, V lost 3 bases, and 5 bases had no gene match. The CDR3 consists of 16 residues. The CDR3 region has the DNA TGTGCCACCAGTGATACTCGACAGGGATCCTACAATGAGCAGTTCTTC. This encodes CATSDTRQGSYNEQFF.

J is TRBJ2-7 and V is TRBV6-5; 8 bases agree with TRBD2. The V segment lost 7 bases and the J segment 2 bases; nucleotides outside the gene matches: 4. Germline V lookup: CDR1 MNHEY, CDR2 SVGAGI. The CDR3 length is 13 residues. CDR3 bases: TGTGCCAGCACGACGGGGGGGCCCTACGAGCAGTACTTC. It translates to CASTTGGPYEQYF.

The CDR3 DNA is TGTGCCAGCAGTGAAAACCCGACAGGTCCTAACTATGGCTACACCTTC. It is translated as CASSENPTGPNYGYTF. The J gene is TRBJ1-2, the V gene TRBV6-1; the D gene is possibly TRBD1 (6 bases). Germline CDR1 MNHNS, CDR2 SASEGT. Between the trimmed V and J ends, which lost 2 bases and 0 bases, there was a span of 13 bases. The CDR3 is 16 amino acids.

Worth noting for this clone: The germline gene is not matched at one end of the junction; a read error may be the cause. The gene calls are TRBV7-7 and TRBJ2-3; D remains ambiguous. Germline values: CDR1 SSHAT, CDR2 FNYEAQ (reference sequence). This CDR3 contains 13 residues. CDR3 bases: TGTGCTAGCAGCTTTCAGAGTACAGATACGCAGTATTTT. This sequence encodes CASSFQSTDTQYF.

The rearrangement links TRBV18 to TRBJ1-3; 8 nucleotides agree with TRBD1. Germline lookup yields CDR1 KGHSH and CDR2 LQKENI. The CDR3 runs 14 residues. V was clipped by 3 bases and J by 6 bases; unmatched bases: 4. The CDR3 region is CASSPGTGSNTIYF. CDR3 DNA sequence: TGTGCCAGCTCACCCGGGACAGGTTCAAACACCATATATTTT.

The chain is built from TRBV28 and TRBJ2-3; D is possibly TRBD2 (6 bases). V was cut by 6 bases and J by 6 bases, with 16 bases left in between. The length of the CDR3 is 14 residues. CDR1 and CDR2 from the germline V gene are MDHEN and SYDVKM. The CDR3 bases are TGTGCCAGCAGCCCGTCGGGGGTTCGGGATACGCAGTATTTT. It encodes CASSPSGVRDTQYF.

V usage is TRBV5-6 and J usage is TRBJ2-6; no definite D call. Germline-derived CDR1 and CDR2 are SGHDT and YYEEEE. V was trimmed by 4 bases and J by 0 bases, leaving 8 bases between them. This CDR3 comprises 15 residues. CDR3 amino acids: CASSAEFSGANVLTF. CDR3 nucleotide sequence: TGTGCCAGCAGCGCTGAGTTCTCTGGGGCCAACGTCCTGACTTTC.

The rearrangement joins TRBV4-3 to TRBJ1-6; D gene uncertain. Trimming left V 3 bases short and J 7 bases short, with 13 bases between. The length of the CDR3 is 15 residues. Germline-derived CDR1 and CDR2 are LGHNA and YSLEER. Here the CDR3 reads CASSQDPEGNSPLHF. DNA of the CDR3: TGCGCCAGCAGCCAGGACCCCGAAGGGAATTCACCCCTCCACTTT.

The V gene is TRBV19, the J gene TRBJ2-1; 8 bases fit TRBD2. The germline CDR1 and CDR2 sequences are LNHDA and SQIVND (reference sequence). The CDR3 consists of 16 residues. After removal of 6 bases from V and 1 base from J, the junction contained 8 bases not matched to a gene. In DNA form, the CDR3 reads TGTGCCAGTAGACGACCGGGACTAGTTTCCTACAATGAGCAGTTCTTC. Encoded protein: CASRRPGLVSYNEQFF.

The chain carries TRBV19 and TRBJ1-5; D is possibly TRBD1 (5 bases). CDR1 is LNHDA and CDR2 is SQIVND in the germline V gene (reference sequence). V was trimmed by 6 bases and J by 4 bases, leaving 19 bases between them. The CDR3 has 16 residues. The CDR3 reads CASRRPSGARNQPQHF. DNA of the CDR3: TGTGCCAGTAGACGCCCTTCTGGGGCCCGGAATCAGCCCCAGCATTTT.

V usage is TRBV10-1 and J usage is TRBJ1-4, with D possibly TRBD1 on 5 matching bases. Germline V gene lookup returns CDR1 WNHNN and CDR2 SYGVQD (reference sequence). This CDR3 has 14 amino acids. The V end lost 10 bases, the J end lost 2 bases, and 14 bases lay between the germline ends. The CDR3: CAITRGATNEKLFF. In DNA, the CDR3 is TGCGCCATCACCAGAGGGGCCACTAATGAAAAACTGTTTTTT.

The chain couples TRBV6-5 to TRBJ1-1, with D hard to call. V lost 10 bases, J lost 8 bases, and 20 bases lay in between. This CDR3 has 13 amino acids. Per germline, CDR1 MNHEY and CDR2 SVGAGI. CDR3 coding DNA: TGTGCCACCGTTTCATTGGGTCTGGGAGAAGCTTTCTTT. Its protein product is CATVSLGLGEAFF.

V and J are TRBV6-2 or TRBV6-3 and TRBJ1-5, with a weak D call TRBD1 (5 bases). The CDR3 totals 17 residues. CDR1 and CDR2 (germline): MNHEY, SVGEGT. Deletions cut 4 bases from V and 2 bases from J, with 18 bases between. This CDR3 is CASSLSGLLDGNQPQHF. The CDR3 bases are TGTGCCAGCAGTTTGTCGGGACTCCTGGACGGCAATCAGCCCCAGCATTTT.

This clone was observed a handful of times. The genes are TRBV6-5 and TRBJ2-3; 9 nucleotides align to TRBD2. The germline gives CDR1 MNHEY, CDR2 SVGAGI. V gave up 7 bases and J gave up 7 bases; unmatched junction bases: 6. This CDR3 comprises 13 residues. The CDR3 bases are TGTGCCAGCATCTTAGCGGGGGCCTATACGCAGTATTTT. Its translation: CASILAGAYTQYF.